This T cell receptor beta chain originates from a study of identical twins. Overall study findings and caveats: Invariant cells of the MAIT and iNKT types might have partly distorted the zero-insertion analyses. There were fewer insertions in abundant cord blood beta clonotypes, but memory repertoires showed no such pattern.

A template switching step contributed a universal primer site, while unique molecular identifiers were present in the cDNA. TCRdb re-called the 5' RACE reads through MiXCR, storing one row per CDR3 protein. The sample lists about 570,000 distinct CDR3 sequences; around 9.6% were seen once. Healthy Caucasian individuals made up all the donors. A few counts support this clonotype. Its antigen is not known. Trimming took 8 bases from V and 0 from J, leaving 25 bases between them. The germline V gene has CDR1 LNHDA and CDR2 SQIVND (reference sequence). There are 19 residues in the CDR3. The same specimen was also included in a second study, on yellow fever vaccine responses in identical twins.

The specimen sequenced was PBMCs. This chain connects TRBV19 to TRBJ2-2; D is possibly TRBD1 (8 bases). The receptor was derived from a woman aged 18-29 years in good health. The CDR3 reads CASPLTGDYCPANTGELFF. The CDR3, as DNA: TGTGCCAGTCCCTTGACAGGGGACTACTGTCCCGCGAACACCGGGGAGCTGTTTTTT.